Shown below are 16 T cell receptor beta chains from a single sample sequenced in a study of T cell responses to AZD1222 COVID-19 vaccine. The data were produced by immunoSEQ multiplex PCR, yet TCRdb's version contains in-frame clones alone and is incomplete. There are about 170,000 clones in the sample; more than 80% occur only once, and roughly 3.9% lies in the top ten. The sequencing here drew on peripheral blood, taken on day 0 of AZD1222 vaccination. All receptors come from an adult in good health.

The rearrangement uses TRBV6-4 and TRBJ2-3, with TRBD2 matching over 12 bases. The germline V gene encodes CDR1 MRHNA and CDR2 SNTAGT. CDR3 length equals 18 residues. With V trimmed by 6 bases and J by 6 bases, 16 bases remained unmatched. CDR3 nucleotides: TGTGCCAGCAGCCCCGATCACGGGCTAGCGGGAGGGAGGGATACGCAGTATTTT. Translating it yields CASSPDHGLAGGRDTQYF.

The chain joins TRBV18 to TRBJ1-4; 7 bases line up with TRBD1. This CDR3 is built from 15 residues. Germline assignment: CDR1 KGHSH and CDR2 LQKENI. The V gene end was trimmed by 2 bases and the J gene end by 5 bases; junction bases not matched to a gene: 5. This CDR3 reads CASSPVDRANEKLFF. The DNA of the CDR3 is TGTGCCAGCTCACCAGTAGACAGGGCGAATGAAAAACTGTTTTTT.

This clone was observed once. The chain is built from TRBV6-5 and TRBJ1-1, with D uncertain. Germline values: CDR1 MNHEY, CDR2 SVGAGI. The CDR3 is 15 amino acids. Trimming removed 0 bases from V and 2 bases from J, with 10 bases in between. In nucleotides, the CDR3 is TGTGCCAGCAGTTACTCATCAGGAGGAAACACTGAAGCTTTCTTT. It codes for CASSYSSGGNTEAFF.

On this clone itself: Mismatch with germline at one junction end may stem from a read error. The J gene is TRBJ1-1, the V gene TRBV23-1; D is perhaps TRBD1 (5 bases). TRBV23-1 qualifies as an ORF whose function is uncertain. The CDR3 has 14 amino acids. The CDR3 bases are TGCGCCAGCAGTCTTTACTCACGGGGGGACGAAGTTTTCTTT. This gives the protein CASSLYSRGDEVFF.

J is TRBJ1-6 and V is TRBV27; D perhaps matches TRBD1 (5 bases). Germline loops: CDR1 MNHEY, CDR2 SMNVEV (reference sequence). The CDR3 length is 14 residues. Trimming removed 8 bases from V and 4 bases from J, with 12 bases in between. The CDR3 reads CASLSGYYNSPLHF. For the CDR3, the DNA is TGTGCCAGCCTTTCAGGGTATTATAATTCACCCCTCCACTTT.

A single count supports this clone. The V and J genes are TRBV19 and TRBJ2-1, with unresolved D. The CDR3 sequence is 13 residues long. CDR1 is LNHDA and CDR2 is SQIVND in the germline V gene (reference sequence). V lost 5 bases and J 7 bases, leaving 12 bases between the germline ends. CDR3 coding DNA: TGTGCCAGTAGTCCCGGCGTTCTTAATGAGCAGTTCTTC. It encodes CASSPGVLNEQFF.

This chain links TRBV5-1 with TRBJ1-6, with 7 positions matching TRBD1. Germline CDR1 and CDR2: SGHRS and YFSETQ. The CDR3 totals 14 residues. The V and J ends lost 7 bases and 10 bases, in that order; junction bases with no gene match: 11. CDR3 residues: CASGQDNAGSPLHF. CDR3 coding DNA: TGCGCCAGCGGACAGGATAACGCTGGCTCACCCCTCCACTTT.

The CDR3 region has the DNA TGCGCCAGCAGGACACAGGGGGCTTCGACCTACAATGAGCAGTTCTTC. Protein sequence: CASRTQGASTYNEQFF. The chain combines TRBV5-1 with TRBJ2-1, with TRBD1 matching 9 bases. The junction had 8 bases not matched to a gene; V was cut back by 5 bases and J by 2 bases. CDR3 length: 16 amino acids. Germline values: CDR1 SGHRS, CDR2 YFSETQ.

The J gene is TRBJ1-1, the V gene TRBV28; D is uncertain. Germline V gene lookup returns CDR1 MDHEN and CDR2 SYDVKM. V was cut by 5 bases and J by 0 bases, with 7 bases left in between. The CDR3 runs to 13 residues. CDR3 coding DNA: TGTGCCAGCAGTACCACTTTGAACACTGAAGCTTTCTTT. Amino acid sequence: CASSTTLNTEAFF. Full variable domain (rest looked up from reference TRBV28 and TRBJ1-1): DVKVTQSSRYLVKRTGEKVFLECVQDMDHENMFWYRQDPGLGLRLIYFSYDVKMKEKGDIPEGYSVSREKKERFSLILESASTNQTSMYLCASSTTLNTEAFFGQGTRLTVV.

This chain joins TRBV13 and TRBJ2-1; 11 bases agree with TRBD1. The junction had 7 bases not matched to a gene; V was cut back by 6 bases and J by 6 bases. The CDR3 covers 15 residues. Looked up from germline, CDR1 is PRHDT and CDR2 is FYEKMQ (reference sequence). CDR3 region: CASSLLGTGGNEQFF. CDR3 DNA sequence: TGTGCCAGCAGTCTGCTCGGGACAGGGGGCAATGAGCAGTTCTTC.

This chain links TRBV2 with TRBJ2-6, with unresolved D. Germline CDR1 reads SNHLY; CDR2 reads FYNNEI. CDR3 length: 13 amino acids. V lost 8 bases to trimming and J lost 2 bases, with 7 bases between them. The CDR3 DNA reads as TGTGCCAGCGGGCCTCCTGGGGCCAACGTCCTGACTTTC. It is translated as CASGPPGANVLTF.

The rearrangement uses TRBV3-1 (or the pseudogene TRBV3-2) and TRBJ2-3, with 8 positions matching TRBD2. Trimming took 3 bases from V and 2 from J; bases not matched to a gene: 4. Germline V gene lookup returns CDR1 LGHDT and CDR2 YNNKEL (reference sequence). The CDR3 consists of 15 residues. The CDR3 bases are TGTGCCAGCAGCCACGGACTAGCCACCACAGATACGCAGTATTTT. Amino acids: CASSHGLATTDTQYF.

V usage is TRBV12-5 and J usage is TRBJ1-1; D may be TRBD1 (6 bases). Trimming stripped 6 bases from V and 9 bases from J, with 17 bases between. The CDR3 length is 13 residues. CDR1 LGHNT and CDR2 FRNRAP come from the germline V gene. This CDR3 is CASGPPGGPKAFF. In DNA, the CDR3 is TGTGCTAGTGGCCCTCCCGGGGGCCCTAAAGCTTTCTTT.

The rearrangement uses TRBV10-1 and TRBJ1-6, with unresolved D. Looked up from germline, CDR1 is WNHNN and CDR2 is SYGVQD (reference sequence). CDR3 size: 13 residues. V was cut by 3 bases and J by 7 bases, with 7 bases left in between. As DNA, the CDR3 is TGCGCCAGCAGTGACGCCTTGAATTCACCCCTCCACTTT. Translated, it gives CASSDALNSPLHF.

The rearrangement joins TRBV10-3 to TRBJ2-7; TRBD1 agrees at 7 bases. V was pared by 5 bases and J by 0 bases, with 4 bases of the junction left unmatched. The CDR3 runs 14 residues. Germline V gene lookup returns CDR1 ENHRY and CDR2 SYGVKD. The CDR3 sequence: CAISSGQSSYEQYF. The DNA for the CDR3 is TGTGCCATCAGTTCGGGACAGTCCTCCTACGAGCAGTACTTC.

The gene calls are TRBV29-1 and TRBJ1-1, with no clear D. V was trimmed by 4 bases and J by 2 bases, leaving 11 bases between them. CDR1 and CDR2 (germline): SQVTM, ANQGSEA. The CDR3 runs to 13 residues. DNA of the CDR3: TGCAGCGTTGCCGAGGGAGAAAACACTGAAGCTTTCTTT. Protein product: CSVAEGENTEAFF.